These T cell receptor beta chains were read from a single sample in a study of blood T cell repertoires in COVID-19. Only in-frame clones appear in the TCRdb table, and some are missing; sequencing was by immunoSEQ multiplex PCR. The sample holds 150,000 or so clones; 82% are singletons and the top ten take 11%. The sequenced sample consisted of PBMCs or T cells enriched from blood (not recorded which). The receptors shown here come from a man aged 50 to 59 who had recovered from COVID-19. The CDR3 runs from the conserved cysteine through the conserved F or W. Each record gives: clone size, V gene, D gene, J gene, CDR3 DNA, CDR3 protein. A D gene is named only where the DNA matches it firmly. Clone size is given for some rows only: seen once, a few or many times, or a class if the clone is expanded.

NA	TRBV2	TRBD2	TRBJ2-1	TGTGCCAGCAGTGCTGATCCCTTCGGGATAGCGGGAGAACTAAAGCAGTTCTTC	CASSADPFGIAGELKQFF
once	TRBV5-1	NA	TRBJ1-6	TGCGCCAGCAGCTTGGAAGTTGCCGGGAATTCACCCCTCCACTTT	CASSLEVAGNSPLHF
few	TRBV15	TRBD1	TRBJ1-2	TGTGCCACCACCGGGAGATCAGAGGGGGCGGTCGGCTACACCTTC	CATTGRSEGAVGYTF
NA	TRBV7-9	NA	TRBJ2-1	TGTGCCAGCAGCTTAGAAGGACTGGGTGCGGGATTCTTC	CASSLEGLGAGFF
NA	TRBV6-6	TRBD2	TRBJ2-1	TGTGCCAGCAGTCGCTCGGCTAGCGGGGGGGCCGAAAATGAGCAGTTCTTC	CASSRSASGGAENEQFF
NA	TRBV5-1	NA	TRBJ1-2	TGCGCCAGCAGCTTGGAGGCGGCAAGCTATGGCTACACCTTC	CASSLEAASYGYTF
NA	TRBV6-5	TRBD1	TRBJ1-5	TGTGCCAGCATCCTGGACAGGGGGCACAGACAGCCCCAGCATTTT	CASILDRGHRQPQHF
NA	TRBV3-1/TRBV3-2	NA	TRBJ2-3	TGTGCCAGCAGCCAAACGGGGGATACGCAGTATTTT	CASSQTGDTQYF
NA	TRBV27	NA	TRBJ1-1	TGTGCCAGCAGTCCCTCCAACAAATTACAGACTGAAGCTTTCTTT	CASSPSNKLQTEAFF
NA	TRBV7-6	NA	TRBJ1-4	TGTGCCAGCAGCGGGGGCCCCGAGCTTGTTGAAAAACTGTTTTTT	CASSGGPELVEKLFF
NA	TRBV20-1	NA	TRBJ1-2	TGCAGTTTATCGGGGAAGGACTTC	CSLSGKDF
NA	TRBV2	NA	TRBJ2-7	TGTGCCAGCAGTGCGGGGGGCCTATTC	CASSAGGLF
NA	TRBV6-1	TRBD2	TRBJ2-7	TGTGCCAGCAGTGACACTAGCGGGAGATGGTTC	CASSDTSGRWF
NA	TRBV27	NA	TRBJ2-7	TGTGCCAGCAGGTCTTTTAGGGGGGATAGGGGGCGTTCCTACGAGCAGTACTTC	CASRSFRGDRGRSYEQYF
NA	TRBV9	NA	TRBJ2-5	TGTGCCAGCAGCGTAGGAGCCGTGGGGGGGGCGGAGACCCAGTACTTC	CASSVGAVGGAETQYF
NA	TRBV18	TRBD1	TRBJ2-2	TGTGCCAGCTCACCATACAGGGGAACTAACACCGGGGAGCTGTTTTTT	CASSPYRGTNTGELFF
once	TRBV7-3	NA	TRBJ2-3	TGTGCCAGCAGCTTAAAAAACTCTCTGGCGGTCCAGGGGAACACAGATACGCAGTATTTT	CASSLKNSLAVQGNTDTQYF
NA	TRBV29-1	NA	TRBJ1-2	TGCAGCGTTGTAGTGGGGGCAGGAGGCTACACCTTC	CSVVVGAGGYTF
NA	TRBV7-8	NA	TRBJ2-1	TGTGCCAGCAGCTTAGACGCGGGAACCTACAATGAGCAGTTCTTC	CASSLDAGTYNEQFF
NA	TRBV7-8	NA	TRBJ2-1	TGTGCCAGCAGCTTAGGCCGGACAGACAATGAGCAGTTCTTC	CASSLGRTDNEQFF
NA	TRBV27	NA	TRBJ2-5	TGTGCCAGCAGTTCGGACTATTTACAAGAGACCCAGTACTTC	CASSSDYLQETQYF
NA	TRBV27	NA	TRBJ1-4	TGTGCCAGCAGCTGGGCCGGCGGGGGTTATGAAAAACTGTTTTTT	CASSWAGGGYEKLFF
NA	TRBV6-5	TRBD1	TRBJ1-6	TGTGCCACCTCGGGACAGGAGACCTATAATTCACCCCTCCACTTT	CATSGQETYNSPLHF
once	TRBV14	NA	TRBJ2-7	TGTGCCAGCAGCCATGCGGGGGAGCAGTACTTC	CASSHAGEQYF
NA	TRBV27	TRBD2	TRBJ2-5	TGTGCCAGCAGTCGTTCCGGGACTACCCAAGAGACCCAGTACTTC	CASSRSGTTQETQYF
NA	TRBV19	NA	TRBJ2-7	TGTGCCAGTAGTCGGCGGGGAGAATCCTACGAGCAGTACTTC	CASSRRGESYEQYF
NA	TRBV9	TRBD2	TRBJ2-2	TGTGCCAGCAGCTCTACTAGCGGGAGAGCCGGGGAGCTGTTTTTT	CASSSTSGRAGELFF
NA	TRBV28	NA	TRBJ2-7	TGTGCCAGCAGTTCGGGAGTCCACGAGCAGTACTTC	CASSSGVHEQYF
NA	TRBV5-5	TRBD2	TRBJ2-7	TGTGCCAGCAGCACTTATACGGGAGGCCCCCCCTACGAGCAGTACTTC	CASSTYTGGPPYEQYF
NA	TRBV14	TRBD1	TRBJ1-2	TGTGCCAGCAGCCAGGAAGGAACAGGGGGCGAGTTCGGCTACACCTTC	CASSQEGTGGEFGYTF
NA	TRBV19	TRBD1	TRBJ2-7	TGTGCCAGTAGTAACAGGGACAGGGCAGGCTACGAGCAGTACTTC	CASSNRDRAGYEQYF
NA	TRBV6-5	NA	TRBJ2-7	TGTGCCAGCAAGTCCGCAGGGCCCTCCTACGAGCAGTACTTC	CASKSAGPSYEQYF
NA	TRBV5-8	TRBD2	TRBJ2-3	TGTGCCAGCAGCTTACACTCCGGGGGGAGGGATACGCAGTATTTT	CASSLHSGGRDTQYF
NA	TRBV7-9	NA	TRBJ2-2	TGTGCCACCCAATTGAGGGGGAAAAACACCGGGGAGCTGTTTTTT	CATQLRGKNTGELFF
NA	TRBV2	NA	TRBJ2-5	TGTGCCAGCAGTGAAATTGGCAGGGACCAAGAGACCCAGTACTTC	CASSEIGRDQETQYF
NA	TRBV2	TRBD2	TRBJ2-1	TGTGCCAGCAAATTAGCGGGGGGGACCTACAATGAGCAGTTCTTC	CASKLAGGTYNEQFF